This TCR beta chain was sequenced in a study of beta chain features in type 1 diabetes. Study-level points and caveats: The study left unresolved whether HLA type influences TCRB rearrangement. Comparison showed that naive, central memory and Treg TCRB repertoires appeared more similar among patients than among healthy donors.

Expressed TCRB transcripts were sequenced because the isolated RNA had all been reverse transcribed beforehand. The average read count of naive, central memory and regulatory T cell samples was approximately 4 million. Clones were sequenced by immunoSEQ multiplex PCR, and TCRdb holds only the in-frame ones, with some missing. The table lists around 40,000 clones, 55% to 70% of them singletons. The CDR3 is 19 amino acids. The germline V gene encodes CDR1 SNHLY and CDR2 FYNNEI. On this clone: Its matching antigen is unknown.

The gene calls are TRBV2 and TRBJ2-5, with 8 bases matching TRBD2. The J call is uncertain, as TRBJ2-7 better fits the DNA end. This sequence originates from a woman aged 25 to 39 in good health. Sequenced input: Tregs from blood. In DNA, the CDR3 is TGTGCCAGCAGCGGGTCTTCTCGCGGGGGGCAGTTTAGCTCCTACGAGCAGTACTTC. Translated: CASSGSSRGGQFSSYEQYF.